The T cell receptor (beta chain) described here comes from a study of vaccination and CD4 T cells after COVID-19. Study-wide background: Convalescents were six males and four females, two of them Hispanic.

Treatment defined: roughly 11-day PBMC culture with coronavirus spike peptide pools or control peptides (ViraFEST assay). CD4+ T lymphocytes from the unexposed donor were collected before the COVID-19 pandemic (2011-2018). At both days 3 and 7, half the medium was replaced with fresh IL-2 medium. This CDR3 comprises 17 residues. The germline V gene has CDR1 KGHDR and CDR2 SFDVKD. The V and J ends lost 1 base and 1 base respectively, with 15 bases between them. As concerns this clonotype: The antigen is not known.

The Oncomine TCR Beta short-read assay was what sequenced the DNA obtained from cultured CD4+ T cells. Investigators isolated genomic DNA from cultured CD4+ T cells. MiXCR, applied by TCRdb to the PCR reads, yields one record per CDR3 protein. The table has over 9,000 distinct CDR3 sequences, about 40% seen once. Sequencing input: CD4+ T cells from blood, cultured in vitro. This clonotype was obtained from a human donor in good health. The chain joins TRBV24-1 to TRBJ2-5; maybe TRBD1 (6 bases). For the CDR3, the DNA is TGTGCCACCAGTGATTTCCCACAGACAGGACCCCAAGAGACCCAGTACTTC. Translation gives CATSDFPQTGPQETQYF.